The 30 T cell receptor beta chains presented below share a single source sample, sequenced in a study of blood T cell repertoires in COVID-19. Some clones are missing from TCRdb's copy, which holds only in-frame ones; the method was immunoSEQ multiplex PCR. The sample yields about 59,000 clones, 80% seen once. The sequencing input was peripheral blood. Receptor source: a man in his fifties or sixties with acute or convalescent COVID-19.

The V gene is TRBV14, the J gene TRBJ1-6, with 7 bases matching TRBD1. The V gene end was trimmed by 6 bases and the J gene end by 9 bases; junction bases not matched to a gene: 5. The CDR3 has 13 residues. CDR1 SGHDN and CDR2 FVKESK come from the germline V gene. The CDR3 protein is CASRSQGVSPLHF. The CDR3 DNA reads TGTGCCAGCAGGTCTCAGGGGGTTTCACCCCTCCACTTT.

The chain carries TRBV28 and TRBJ2-3, with D maybe TRBD1 (6 bases). The CDR3 totals 18 residues. V shed 10 bases and J shed 1 base, with 27 bases lying between them. Germline-derived CDR1 and CDR2 are MDHEN and SYDVKM. The DNA of the CDR3 is TGTGCCATCAGCTCCAGGGGCCGATGGGGTCCCGGCACAGATACGCAGTATTTT. Amino acid sequence: CAISSRGRWGPGTDTQYF. The variable domain in full, completed from reference TRBV28 and TRBJ2-3, reads DVKVTQSSRYLVKRTGEKVFLECVQDMDHENMFWYRQDPGLGLRLIYFSYDVKMKEKGDIPEGYSVSREKKERFSLILESASTNQTSMYLCAISSRGRWGPGTDTQYFGPGTRLTVL.

This chain connects TRBV6-6 to TRBJ2-7; 9 nucleotides agree with TRBD2. Germline lookup yields CDR1 MNHNY and CDR2 SVGAGI (reference sequence). CDR3 length equals 14 residues. V dropped 0 bases and J dropped 5; count of bases not matched to a gene: 2. The CDR3 DNA follows: TGTGCCAGCAGTTACTCACCTAGCGGGAACGAGCAGTACTTC. It is translated as CASSYSPSGNEQYF.

The J gene is TRBJ1-2, the V gene TRBV12-3 or TRBV12-4, with D possibly being TRBD1 (5 bases). V lost 6 bases and J lost 8, with 13 bases in between. The CDR3 is made up of 12 amino acids. The CDR3 reads CASRWGETGYTF. CDR3 sequence (DNA): TGTGCCAGCAGATGGGGGGAAACGGGCTACACCTTC.

The chain combines TRBV2 with TRBJ2-5, with TRBD1 matching over 8 bases. Germline trimming cut 5 bases from V and 1 base from J; bases unmatched to any gene: 6. This CDR3 is 15 amino acids long. Germline lookup yields CDR1 SNHLY and CDR2 FYNNEI. The CDR3 nucleotides are TGTGCCAGCAGTCCGACAGGGGCCCTCCAAGAGACCCAGTACTTC. It translates to CASSPTGALQETQYF.

This clone occurred once. This CDR3 reads CASSQGLAGQETQYF. The CDR3 DNA sequence: TGTGCCAGCAGCCAAGGCTTAGCGGGACAAGAGACCCAGTACTTC. The chain uses TRBV3-1 (or the pseudogene TRBV3-2) and TRBJ2-5; 8 nucleotides match TRBD2. Germline CDR1 and CDR2: LGHDT and YNNKEL (reference sequence). This CDR3 is 15 amino acids long. V shed 1 base, J shed 2 bases, and the junction held 3 bases outside the gene matches.

This clone has a single count. CDR3 loop: CASSSPGGYGYTF. The CDR3 region has the DNA TGTGCCAGCAGCTCCCCGGGGGGGTATGGCTACACCTTC. The V gene is TRBV7-9, the J gene TRBJ1-2; D is perhaps TRBD1 (5 bases). This CDR3 has 13 amino acids. Germline V gene sequence: CDR1 SEHNR, CDR2 FQNEAQ (reference sequence). V was shortened by 4 bases and J by 5 bases, with 11 bases between the two germline ends.

V usage is TRBV9 and J usage is TRBJ1-2; 8 bases map to TRBD1. There are 13 residues in the CDR3. Germline loops: CDR1 SGDLS, CDR2 YYNGEE. The ends lost 7 bases at V and 7 bases at J; junction bases unmatched: 9. The CDR3 DNA reads as TGTGCCAGCGGTGGGGGGACAGGCCCTGGCTACACCTTC. Residues: CASGGGTGPGYTF.

The CDR3 bases are TGTGCCAGCAGCAGGGACAGAGCAATCGGCTACACCTTC. Protein: CASSRDRAIGYTF. The chain combines TRBV12-3 or TRBV12-4 with TRBJ1-2, with 7 bases that match TRBD1. The CDR3 totals 13 residues. V gave up 6 bases and J gave up 8 bases; unmatched junction bases: 9.

CDR3 in amino acids: CASSQLTGVIWETQYF. Here the CDR3 DNA reads TGTGCCAGCAGCCAACTAACAGGGGTAATATGGGAGACCCAGTACTTC. The V call is TRBV14, the J call TRBJ2-5; 7 bases agree with TRBD1. The CDR3 is made up of 16 amino acids. The J segment lost 5 bases and the V segment lost 2 bases, leaving 11 bases of the junction unmatched. Germline CDR1 SGHDN, CDR2 FVKESK.

The CDR3 DNA reads TGTGCCACCAGCAGGACGGGACAGATCAATCAGCCCCAGCATTTT. Its protein product is CATSRTGQINQPQHF. The gene calls are TRBV15 and TRBJ1-5, with TRBD1 matching 7 bases. This CDR3 has 15 amino acids. The J segment lost 3 bases and the V segment lost 3 bases, leaving 5 bases of the junction unmatched. Germline CDR1 is LNHNV and CDR2 is YYDKDF (reference sequence).

Worth noting for this clone: The sample carries other DNA sequences with the same CDR3. The CDR3 protein is CASKGTGSYEQYF. CDR3 DNA: TGTGCCAGTAAAGGGACAGGGTCCTACGAGCAGTACTTC. The V gene is TRBV19, the J gene TRBJ2-7; 9 nucleotides match TRBD1. The V gene's germline CDR1 is LNHDA and CDR2 SQIVND (reference sequence). The trim removed 7 bases at V and 1 base at J, leaving 2 bases unmatched. The CDR3 has 13 amino acids.

The V call is TRBV11-2, the J call TRBJ1-4, with D uncertain. V was cut by 4 bases and J by 3 bases, with 9 bases left in between. This CDR3 region has 14 residues. CDR1 and CDR2 (germline): SGHAT, FQNNGV. The CDR3 is CASSSPRANEKLFF. The CDR3 DNA reads TGTGCCAGCAGCTCCCCTCGGGCTAATGAAAAACTGTTTTTT. The complete variable domain, with remaining parts taken from reference TRBV11-2 and TRBJ1-4, reads EAGVAQSPRYKIIEKRQSVAFWCNPISGHATLYWYQQILGQGPKLLIQFQNNGVVDDSQLPKDRFSAERLKGVDSTLKIQPAKLEDSAVYLCASSSPRANEKLFFGSGTQLSVL.

This chain links TRBV11-2 with TRBJ1-6; D is unclear. The V end lost 4 bases, the J end lost 4 bases, and 8 bases lay between the germline ends. Germline V gene sequence: CDR1 SGHAT, CDR2 FQNNGV. This CDR3 spans 14 amino acids. CDR3 sequence reads: CASSSEQYNSPLHF. In DNA form, the CDR3 reads TGTGCCAGCAGCTCTGAACAGTATAATTCACCCCTCCACTTT.

This clone was detected once. The V call is TRBV5-1, the J call TRBJ2-1; the D gene is possibly TRBD1 (5 bases). Germline lookup yields CDR1 SGHRS and CDR2 YFSETQ. The V end lost 4 bases, the J end lost 1 base, and 15 bases lay between the germline ends. The CDR3 is made up of 16 amino acids. CDR3 amino acids: CASSTGWQGSYNEQFF. CDR3 sequence (DNA): TGCGCCAGCAGCACCGGTTGGCAGGGATCCTACAATGAGCAGTTCTTC.

As DNA, the CDR3 is TGTGCCAGCAGACTCGGGGGAATCTATTACGAGCAGTACTTC. Encoded protein: CASRLGGIYYEQYF. The chain links TRBV27 to TRBJ2-7; D perhaps matches TRBD2 (6 bases). Germline V gene sequence: CDR1 MNHEY, CDR2 SMNVEV (reference sequence). There are 14 residues in the CDR3. The V gene lost 6 bases and the J gene lost 4 bases, with 16 bases spanning the gap.

The genes are TRBV7-6 and TRBJ1-2, with 7 bases identical to TRBD1. V was clipped by 5 bases and J by 3 bases; unmatched bases: 6. This CDR3 has 14 amino acids. The germline V gene has CDR1 SGHVS and CDR2 FNYEAQ. CDR3 sequence reads: CASSPDDRDYGYTF. In DNA form, the CDR3 reads TGTGCCAGCAGCCCAGATGACAGGGACTATGGCTACACCTTC.

A remark on this clone: This CDR3 is also generated by other DNA sequences in the sample. The chain links TRBV18 to TRBJ2-3; D is perhaps TRBD1 (5 bases). V lost 6 bases to trimming and J lost 0 bases, with 7 bases between them. The CDR3 sequence is 13 residues long. Germline V gene lookup returns CDR1 KGHSH and CDR2 LQKENI. CDR3 residues: CASSRTSTDTQYF. Here the CDR3 DNA reads TGTGCCAGCTCGCGGACAAGCACAGATACGCAGTATTTT.

The chain recombines TRBV9 with TRBJ2-2; 9 nucleotides align to TRBD2. The CDR3 extends over 16 amino acids. Germline V lookup: CDR1 SGDLS, CDR2 YYNGEE. V shed 0 bases and J 4 bases; nucleotides not matched to a gene: 4. The DNA for the CDR3 is TGTGCCAGCAGCGTAGGGAGCGGGGGGTTCACCGGGGAGCTGTTTTTT. This codes for CASSVGSGGFTGELFF.

The chain joins TRBV6-4 to TRBJ1-4; 7 nucleotides line up with TRBD1. Trimming took 5 bases from V and 7 from J; bases not matched to a gene: 10. CDR3 length: 15 residues. CDR1 is MRHNA, CDR2 SNTAGT, per germline. CDR3 nucleotide sequence: TGTGCCAGCAGTAACAGACAGGGTGGGGGTGAAAAACTGTTTTTT. This encodes CASSNRQGGGEKLFF.

The chain uses TRBV5-6 and TRBJ2-2; 7 bases agree with TRBD1. Per germline, CDR1 SGHDT and CDR2 YYEEEE. This CDR3 spans 14 amino acids. V shed 4 bases and J 4 bases; nucleotides not matched to a gene: 4. The DNA for the CDR3 is TGTGCCAGCAGCGTTTACAGGGGCACCGGGGAGCTGTTTTTT. It specifies CASSVYRGTGELFF.

This chain joins TRBV7-9 and TRBJ2-7; 7 bases are a match to TRBD1. Germline values: CDR1 SEHNR, CDR2 FQNEAQ (reference sequence). J was trimmed by 5 bases and V by 3 bases; bases with no gene match: 10. The CDR3 contains 15 residues. This CDR3 reads CASSFFRQGMDEQYF. For the CDR3, the DNA is TGTGCCAGCAGCTTCTTCCGACAGGGTATGGACGAGCAGTACTTC.

The chain couples TRBV7-8 to TRBJ2-7, with TRBD1 as a possible D gene (6 bases). The V and J ends lost 2 bases and 3 bases respectively, with 14 bases between them. Germline-derived CDR1 and CDR2 are SGHVS and FQNEAQ. This CDR3 contains 15 residues. This CDR3 is CASSLQPDSYYEQYF. CDR3 DNA sequence: TGTGCCAGCAGCTTACAGCCGGACAGTTACTACGAGCAGTACTTC. Together with reference TRBV7-8 and TRBJ2-7, the CDR3 gives the full variable domain: GAGVSQSPRYKVAKRGQDVALRCDPISGHVSLFWYQQALGQGPEFLTYFQNEAQLDKSGLPSDRFFAERPEGSVSTLKIQRTQQEDSAVYLCASSLQPDSYYEQYFGPGTRLTVT.

V and J are TRBV27 and TRBJ2-1, with D tentatively TRBD1 (6 bases). Trimming removed 7 bases at V and 9 bases at J, with 13 bases between. The germline V gene encodes CDR1 MNHEY and CDR2 SMNVEV (reference sequence). The CDR3 is made up of 12 amino acids. The CDR3 DNA follows: TGTGCCAGCAAATTGGGGGCAACTGAGCAGTTCTTC. Protein product: CASKLGATEQFF.

CDR3 sequence reads: CASSSRSSGQGEQFF. As DNA, the CDR3 is TGTGCCAGCAGCTCTCGGTCTAGCGGGCAAGGAGAGCAGTTCTTC. The chain carries TRBV5-4 and TRBJ2-1, with 8 nucleotides matching TRBD2. There are 15 residues in the CDR3. Unmatched junction bases numbered 12, after V lost 3 bases and J lost 10 bases. Germline CDR1 is SGHNT and CDR2 is YYREEE (reference sequence).

V and J are TRBV7-2 and TRBJ2-3, with D perhaps TRBD2 (6 bases). Germline CDR1 reads SGHTA; CDR2 reads FQGNSA. Trimming removed 1 base from V and 2 bases from J, with 7 bases in between. This CDR3 spans 14 amino acids. CDR3 in amino acids: CASSLVADTDTQYF. The CDR3 nucleotides read TGTGCCAGCAGCTTAGTAGCGGACACAGATACGCAGTATTTT. Full variable domain (outside the CDR3, taken from reference TRBV7-2 and TRBJ2-3): GAGVSQSPSNKVTEKGKDVELRCDPISGHTALYWYRQSLGQGLEFLIYFQGNSAPDKSGLPSDRFSAERTGGSVSTLTIQRTQQEDSAVYLCASSLVADTDTQYFGPGTRLTVL.

The rearrangement joins TRBV7-3 to TRBJ2-3, with D unclear. There are 13 residues in the CDR3. Between the trimmed V and J ends, which lost 6 bases and 10 bases, there was a span of 17 bases. Germline values: CDR1 SGHTA, CDR2 FQGTGA. The CDR3 region is CASRLTYGLPQYF. The CDR3 DNA is TGTGCCAGCAGACTAACGTACGGGTTACCGCAGTATTTT.

The table lists this clone with a count of one. The rearrangement joins TRBV5-6 to TRBJ1-6; 7 bases align to TRBD1. Germline trimming cut 4 bases from V and 8 bases from J; bases unmatched to any gene: 9. This CDR3 region has 15 residues. CDR1 is SGHDT and CDR2 is YYEEEE in the germline V gene. CDR3: CASSPRGRGDSPLHF. The CDR3 DNA is TGTGCCAGCAGCCCGAGGGGCAGGGGGGATTCACCCCTCCACTTT.

The chain recombines TRBV5-1 with TRBJ1-4; TRBD1 might be the D (6 bases). The CDR3 totals 20 residues. Germline CDR1 SGHRS, CDR2 YFSETQ. V lost 4 bases, J lost 5 bases, and 30 bases lay in between. The CDR3 DNA reads TGCGCCAGCAGCCCGGAGGTCTTCCCCCCTACAGGGAGTAGAAATGAAAAACTGTTTTTT. This encodes CASSPEVFPPTGSRNEKLFF.

V is TRBV6-6 and J is TRBJ2-1; 13 positions match TRBD2. The CDR3 contains 16 residues. J gave up 8 bases and V 1 base, and 5 bases lay outside the gene matches. Looked up from germline, CDR1 is MNHNY and CDR2 is SVGAGI (reference sequence). For the CDR3, the DNA is TGTGCCAGCAGTTACTTACTAGCGGGGGGGCAGGATGAGCAGTTCTTC. This gives the protein CASSYLLAGGQDEQFF.